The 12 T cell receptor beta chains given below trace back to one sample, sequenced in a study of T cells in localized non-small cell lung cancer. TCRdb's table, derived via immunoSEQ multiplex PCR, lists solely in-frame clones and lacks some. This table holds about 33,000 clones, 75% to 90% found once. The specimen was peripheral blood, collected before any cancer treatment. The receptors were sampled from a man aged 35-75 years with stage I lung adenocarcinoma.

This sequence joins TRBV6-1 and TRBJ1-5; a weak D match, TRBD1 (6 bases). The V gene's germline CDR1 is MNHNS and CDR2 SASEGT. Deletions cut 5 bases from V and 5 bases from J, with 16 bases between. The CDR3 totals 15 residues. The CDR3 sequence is CASSKQGLIDQPQHF. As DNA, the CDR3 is TGTGCCAGCAGTAAACAGGGATTGATAGATCAGCCCCAGCATTTT.

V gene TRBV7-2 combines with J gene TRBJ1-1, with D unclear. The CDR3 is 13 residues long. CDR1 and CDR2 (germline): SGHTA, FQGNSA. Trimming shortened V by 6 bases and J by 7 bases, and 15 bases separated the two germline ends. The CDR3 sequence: CASSSLPGHEAFF. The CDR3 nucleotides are TGTGCCAGCAGTTCTCTCCCCGGGCATGAAGCTTTCTTT.

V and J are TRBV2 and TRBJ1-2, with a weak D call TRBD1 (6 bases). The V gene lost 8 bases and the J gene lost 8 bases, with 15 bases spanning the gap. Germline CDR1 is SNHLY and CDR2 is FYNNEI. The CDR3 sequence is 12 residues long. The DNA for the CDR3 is TGTGCCAGCCTAAGGGGGTCTGAAGGCTACACCTTC. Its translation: CASLRGSEGYTF.

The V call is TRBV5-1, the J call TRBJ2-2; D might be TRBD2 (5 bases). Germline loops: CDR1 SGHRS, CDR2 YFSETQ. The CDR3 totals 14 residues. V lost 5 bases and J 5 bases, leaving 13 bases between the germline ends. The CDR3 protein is CASSGLAGTGELFF. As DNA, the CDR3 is TGCGCCAGCAGTGGGCTAGCCGGAACCGGGGAGCTGTTTTTT.

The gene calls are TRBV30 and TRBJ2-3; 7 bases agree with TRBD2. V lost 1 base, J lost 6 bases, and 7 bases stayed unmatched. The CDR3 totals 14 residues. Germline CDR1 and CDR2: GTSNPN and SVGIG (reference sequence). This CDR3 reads CAWSGAGLRDTQYF. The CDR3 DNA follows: TGTGCCTGGAGTGGAGCGGGGCTTCGTGATACGCAGTATTTT.

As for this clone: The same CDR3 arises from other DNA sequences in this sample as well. This CDR3 reads CASSSRQSEETQYF. DNA for the CDR3: TGTGCCAGCAGTTCGAGACAATCAGAAGAGACCCAGTACTTC. The rearrangement uses TRBV2 and TRBJ2-5; D ambiguous. CDR3 length equals 14 residues. Germline CDR1 and CDR2: SNHLY and FYNNEI. The V end was cut by 5 bases, the J end by 3 bases, with 13 bases between.

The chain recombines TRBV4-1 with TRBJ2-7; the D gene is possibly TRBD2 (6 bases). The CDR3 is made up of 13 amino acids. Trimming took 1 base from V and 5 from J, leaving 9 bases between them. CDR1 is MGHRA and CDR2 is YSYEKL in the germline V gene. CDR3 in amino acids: CASSQVGGNEQYF. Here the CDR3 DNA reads TGCGCCAGCAGCCAAGTGGGGGGTAACGAGCAGTACTTC.

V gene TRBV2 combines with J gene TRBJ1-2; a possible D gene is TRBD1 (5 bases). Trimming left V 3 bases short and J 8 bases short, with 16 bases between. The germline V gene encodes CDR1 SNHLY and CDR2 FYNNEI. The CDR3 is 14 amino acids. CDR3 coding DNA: TGTGCCAGCAGTGAGATGGACACCGGAGCGGGCTACACCTTC. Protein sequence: CASSEMDTGAGYTF.

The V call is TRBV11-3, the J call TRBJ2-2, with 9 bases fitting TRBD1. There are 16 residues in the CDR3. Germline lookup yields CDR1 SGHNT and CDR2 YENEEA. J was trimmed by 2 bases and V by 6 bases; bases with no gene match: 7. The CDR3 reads CASRDDRGRNTGELFF. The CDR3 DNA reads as TGTGCCAGCAGGGATGACAGGGGGAGAAACACCGGGGAGCTGTTTTTT.

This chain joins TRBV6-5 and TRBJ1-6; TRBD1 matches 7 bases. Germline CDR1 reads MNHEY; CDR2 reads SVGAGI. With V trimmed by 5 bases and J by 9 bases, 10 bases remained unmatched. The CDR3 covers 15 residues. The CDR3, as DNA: TGTGCCAGCAGTGTACAGGAGGGGGCGAGTTCACCCCTCCACTTT. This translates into CASSVQEGASSPLHF.

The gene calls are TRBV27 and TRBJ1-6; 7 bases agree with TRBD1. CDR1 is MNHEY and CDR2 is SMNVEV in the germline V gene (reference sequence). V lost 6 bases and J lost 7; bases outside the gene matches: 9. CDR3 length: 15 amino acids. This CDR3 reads CASRRQQGPNSPLHF. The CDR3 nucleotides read TGTGCCAGCAGGAGACAACAGGGGCCCAATTCACCCCTCCACTTT.

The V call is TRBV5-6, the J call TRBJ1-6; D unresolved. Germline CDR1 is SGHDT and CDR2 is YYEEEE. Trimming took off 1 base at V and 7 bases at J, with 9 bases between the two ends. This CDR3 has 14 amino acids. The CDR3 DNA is TGTGCCAGCAGCTTGTCCTACGGGAATTCACCCCTCCACTTT. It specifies CASSLSYGNSPLHF.